This T cell receptor (beta chain) was found in a study of blood T cell repertoires in COVID-19. Study context: Material from acute and convalescent COVID-19 was sourced from the United States, Italy and Spain. Nucleic acid was either cDNA or gDNA, and it came from T cells, B-cell-depleted T cells, or PBMCs.

Cohorts were assigned according to the clinical history that participants reported. The germline CDR1 and CDR2 sequences are SGHTA and FQGNSA. CDR3 length: 15 residues. Trimming removed 4 bases from V and 1 base from J, with 10 bases in between. Original data processing: Using reference gene primer amplification, nucleated cell counts were estimated. Clones were sequenced by immunoSEQ multiplex PCR, and TCRdb holds only the in-frame ones, with some missing. V and J calls and clone size follow that table, whereas D and trimming were derived from the DNA. The table lists about 270,000 clones, more than 80% of them singletons, with about 2.2% in the top ten.

The receptor was isolated from a woman aged 18-29 years who had recovered from COVID-19. V is TRBV7-2 and J is TRBJ2-2; D call uncertain. The sequenced sample consisted of PBMCs or T cells enriched from blood (not recorded which). The CDR3 DNA reads TGTGCCAGCAGCTCCCGGAACAGGAACACCGGGGAGCTGTTTTTT. This sequence encodes CASSSRNRNTGELFF.